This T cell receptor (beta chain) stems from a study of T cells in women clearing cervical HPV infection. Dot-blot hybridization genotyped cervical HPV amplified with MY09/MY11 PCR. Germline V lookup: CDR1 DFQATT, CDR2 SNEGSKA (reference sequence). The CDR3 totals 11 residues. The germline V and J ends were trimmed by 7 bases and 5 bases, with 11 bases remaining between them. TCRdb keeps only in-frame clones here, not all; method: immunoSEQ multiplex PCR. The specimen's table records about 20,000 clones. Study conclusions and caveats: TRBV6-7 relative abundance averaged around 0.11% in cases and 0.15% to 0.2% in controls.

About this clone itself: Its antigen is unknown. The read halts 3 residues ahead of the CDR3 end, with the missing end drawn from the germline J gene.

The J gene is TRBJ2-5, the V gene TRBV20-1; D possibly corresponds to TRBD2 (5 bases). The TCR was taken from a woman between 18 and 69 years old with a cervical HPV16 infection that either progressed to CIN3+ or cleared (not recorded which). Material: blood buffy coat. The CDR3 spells CSVPEGETQYF. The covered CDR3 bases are TGCAGTGTTCCAGAGGGCGAGACC.